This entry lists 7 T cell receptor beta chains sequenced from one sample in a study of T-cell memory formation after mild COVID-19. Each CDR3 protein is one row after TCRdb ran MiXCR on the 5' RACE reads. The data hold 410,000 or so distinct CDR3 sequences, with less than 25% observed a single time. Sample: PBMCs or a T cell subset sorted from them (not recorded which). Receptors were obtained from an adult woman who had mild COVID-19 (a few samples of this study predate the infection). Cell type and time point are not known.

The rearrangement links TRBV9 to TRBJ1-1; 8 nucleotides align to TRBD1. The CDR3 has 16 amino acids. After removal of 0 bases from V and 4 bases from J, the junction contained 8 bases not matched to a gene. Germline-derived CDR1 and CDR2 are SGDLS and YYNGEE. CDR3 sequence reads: CASSVGDRQGTTEAFF. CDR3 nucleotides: TGTGCCAGCAGCGTAGGAGACAGACAGGGGACCACTGAAGCTTTCTTT.

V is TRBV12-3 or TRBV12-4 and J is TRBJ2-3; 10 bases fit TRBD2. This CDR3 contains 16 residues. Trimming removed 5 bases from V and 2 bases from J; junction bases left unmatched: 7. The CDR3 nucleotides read TGTGCCAGCAGTCTCTCTAGCGGGAGACCCACAGATACGCAGTATTTT. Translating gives CASSLSSGRPTDTQYF.

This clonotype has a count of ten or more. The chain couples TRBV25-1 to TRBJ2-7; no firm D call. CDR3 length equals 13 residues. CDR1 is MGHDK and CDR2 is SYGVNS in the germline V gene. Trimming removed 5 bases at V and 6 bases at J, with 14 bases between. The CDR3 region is CASSIVGGGEQYF. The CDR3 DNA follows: TGTGCCAGCAGTATCGTGGGCGGTGGCGAGCAGTACTTC.

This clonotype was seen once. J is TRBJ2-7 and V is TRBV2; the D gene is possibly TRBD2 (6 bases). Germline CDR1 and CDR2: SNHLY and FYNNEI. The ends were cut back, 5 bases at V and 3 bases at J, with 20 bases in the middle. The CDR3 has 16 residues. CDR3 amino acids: CASSNPAGTAIYEQYF. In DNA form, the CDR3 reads TGTGCCAGCAGTAACCCCGCCGGGACTGCCATCTACGAGCAGTACTTC. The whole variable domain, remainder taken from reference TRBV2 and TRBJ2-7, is EPEVTQTPSHQVTQMGQEVILRCVPISNHLYFYWYRQILGQKVEFLVSFYNNEISEKSEIFDDQFSVERPDGSNFTLKIRSTKLEDSAMYFCASSNPAGTAIYEQYFGPGTRLTVT.

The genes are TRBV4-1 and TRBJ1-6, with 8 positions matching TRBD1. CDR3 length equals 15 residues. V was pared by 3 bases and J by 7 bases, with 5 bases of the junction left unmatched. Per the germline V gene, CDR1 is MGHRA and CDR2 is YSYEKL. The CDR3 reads CASSQQDRVNSPLHF. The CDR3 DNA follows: TGCGCCAGCAGCCAGCAGGACAGGGTCAATTCACCCCTCCACTTT.

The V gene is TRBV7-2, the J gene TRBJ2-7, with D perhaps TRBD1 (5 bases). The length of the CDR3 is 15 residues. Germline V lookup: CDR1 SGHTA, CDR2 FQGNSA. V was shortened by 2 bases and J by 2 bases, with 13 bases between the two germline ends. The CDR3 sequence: CASSLYGDSTYEQYF. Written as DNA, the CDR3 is TGTGCCAGCAGCTTATACGGCGACAGTACCTACGAGCAGTACTTC.

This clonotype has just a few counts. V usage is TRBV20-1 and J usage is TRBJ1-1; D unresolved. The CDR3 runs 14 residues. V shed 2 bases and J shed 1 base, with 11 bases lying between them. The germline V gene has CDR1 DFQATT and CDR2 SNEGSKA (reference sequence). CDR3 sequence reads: CSARKLYANTEAFF. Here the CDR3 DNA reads TGCAGTGCTAGAAAATTATACGCGAACACTGAAGCTTTCTTT.